This entry lists 5 T cell receptor beta chains sequenced from one sample in a study of blood T cells in healthy people across ages. Primed by a sample-barcoded 5' primer and a J-beta primer mix, a second PCR proceeded for about 6 to 11 cycles. In TCRdb, the 5' RACE reads were re-called with MiXCR into one record per CDR3 protein. The data hold about 900,000 distinct CDR3 sequences, with roughly 43% observed a single time. Source material: blood. The receptor set was obtained from a man aged 25 to 40 in good health.

The V call is TRBV7-2, the J call TRBJ2-1, with 7 bases aligning to TRBD1. The CDR3 spans 11 residues. V shed 6 bases, J shed 9 bases, and the junction held 2 bases outside the gene matches. Germline CDR1 SGHTA, CDR2 FQGNSA. CDR3 sequence: CASRTGTEQFF. In nucleotides, the CDR3 is TGTGCCAGCAGGACAGGGACTGAGCAGTTCTTC.

This clonotype was counted between two and nine times. V and J are TRBV11-2 and TRBJ2-7; D uncertain. V was shortened by 3 bases and J by 0 bases, with 3 bases between the two germline ends. The CDR3 totals 12 residues. The germline V gene encodes CDR1 SGHAT and CDR2 FQNNGV. The CDR3 spells CASSFPSYEQYF. CDR3 sequence (DNA): TGTGCCAGCAGCTTCCCCTCCTACGAGCAGTACTTC. Combining the CDR3 with reference TRBV11-2 and TRBJ2-7 gives the whole variable domain EAGVAQSPRYKIIEKRQSVAFWCNPISGHATLYWYQQILGQGPKLLIQFQNNGVVDDSQLPKDRFSAERLKGVDSTLKIQPAKLEDSAVYLCASSFPSYEQYFGPGTRLTVT.

The rearrangement uses TRBV11-2 and TRBJ1-1; D not certain. Germline V gives CDR1 SGHAT, CDR2 FQNNGV. The CDR3 spans 16 residues. Trimming shortened V by 1 base and J by 1 base, and 13 bases separated the two germline ends. The CDR3 nucleotides are TGTGCCAGCAGCTTAGGGTTAGCGGGTGGGAACACTGAAGCTTTCTTT. This sequence encodes CASSLGLAGGNTEAFF.

This clonotype was observed at least ten times. The chain joins TRBV4-3 to TRBJ2-1; TRBD2 aligns across 7 bases. Looked up from germline, CDR1 is LGHNA and CDR2 is YSLEER. The CDR3 covers 16 residues. J lost 2 bases, V lost 0 bases, and 4 bases had no gene match. CDR3 DNA: TGCGCCAGCAGCCAAGAGGGCGGGGGTACCTACAATGAGCAGTTCTTC. This gives the protein CASSQEGGGTYNEQFF.

The chain is built from TRBV5-1 and TRBJ2-1, with D perhaps TRBD2 (7 bases). The CDR3 contains 15 residues. CDR1 SGHRS and CDR2 YFSETQ come from the germline V gene. Deletions cut 2 bases from V and 10 bases from J, with 19 bases between. CDR3 region: CASSLPRIAGAEQFF. The CDR3 DNA sequence: TGCGCCAGCAGCTTACCCAGGATTGCGGGGGCGGAGCAGTTCTTC.